Below, 13 T cell receptor beta chains from the same sample are listed, as sequenced in a study of shared clonotypes between healthy human individuals. Using immunoSEQ multiplex PCR, the repertoire was profiled, and TCRdb retains in-frame clones only, with some absent. The table records about 2.4 million clones, 93% of them present only once. Sequenced material: naive CD4+ T cells from PBMCs. Regarding subset: CD45RA+ positively selected. The receptors were sampled from a man between 18 and 29 years old in good health. Some clones in this sample may be carry-over from other donors' samples.

A few counts support this clone. The chain recombines TRBV19 with TRBJ1-1; weak D call: TRBD1 (5 bases). With 8 bases removed from V and 0 bases from J, the gap between germline ends came to 13 bases. Germline lookup yields CDR1 LNHDA and CDR2 SQIVND (reference sequence). The CDR3 length is 14 residues. CDR3 nucleotide sequence: TGTGCCAGTCTTGCAGGGCCTTTGAACACTGAAGCTTTCTTT. It is translated as CASLAGPLNTEAFF.

A word on this clone: The same CDR3 arises from other DNA sequences in this sample as well. This chain connects TRBV30 to TRBJ2-3; D possibly corresponds to TRBD1 (5 bases). The CDR3 loop spans 15 amino acids. V was clipped by 0 bases and J by 2 bases, with 12 bases between them. The V gene's germline CDR1 is GTSNPN and CDR2 SVGIG (reference sequence). The CDR3 nucleotides read TGTGCCTGGAGTGTAGGGCAGGGATCCACAGATACGCAGTATTTT. This encodes CAWSVGQGSTDTQYF.

The chain has TRBV27 and TRBJ2-5, with TRBD2 matching 9 bases. The CDR3 extends over 14 amino acids. Trimming removed 5 bases from V and 5 bases from J; junction bases left unmatched: 6. The germline gives CDR1 MNHEY, CDR2 SMNVEV (reference sequence). The CDR3 protein is CASSAPLAGETQYF. CDR3 nucleotides: TGTGCCAGCAGTGCCCCTCTAGCGGGGGAGACCCAGTACTTC.

This clone was counted only a few times. The chain couples TRBV5-6 to TRBJ1-4; D gene uncertain. Germline V gene data show CDR1 as SGHDT and CDR2 as YYEEEE. With 0 bases removed from V and 8 bases from J, the gap between germline ends came to 11 bases. The CDR3 is made up of 14 amino acids. For the CDR3, the DNA is TGTGCCAGCAGCTTGGGGTTAGGTTACGAAAAACTGTTTTTT. Its translation: CASSLGLGYEKLFF.

This chain links TRBV27 with TRBJ1-1; D gene ambiguous. Germline CDR1 is MNHEY and CDR2 is SMNVEV (reference sequence). The CDR3 is made up of 16 amino acids. Deletions cut 5 bases from V and 6 bases from J, with 22 bases between. The CDR3 spells CASSPVVSSPPPEAFF. In nucleotides, the CDR3 is TGTGCCAGCAGTCCAGTAGTAAGCTCACCCCCACCTGAAGCTTTCTTT.

CDR3 sequence: CASSLVLNGETQYF. In DNA, the CDR3 is TGCGCCAGCAGCTTGGTCCTCAACGGGGAGACCCAGTACTTC. The chain has TRBV5-1 and TRBJ2-5; D is ambiguous. Germline V lookup: CDR1 SGHRS, CDR2 YFSETQ. The V gene lost 0 bases and the J gene lost 5 bases, with 11 bases spanning the gap. This CDR3 region has 14 residues.

This rearrangement joins TRBV27 to TRBJ1-2; D possibly corresponds to TRBD1 (5 bases). Trimming removed 2 bases at V and 4 bases at J, with 11 bases between. This CDR3 is built from 14 residues. From germline, CDR1 is MNHEY and CDR2 SMNVEV (reference sequence). The CDR3 DNA reads TGTGCCAGCAGTTTAGGTCGGGGCGGCTATGGCTACACCTTC. Protein: CASSLGRGGYGYTF.

V and J are TRBV7-2 and TRBJ2-4, with D possibly TRBD1 on 6 matching bases. CDR1 and CDR2 (germline): SGHTA, FQGNSA. CDR3 length: 14 residues. Between the trimmed V and J ends, which lost 7 bases and 6 bases, there was a span of 16 bases. The chain's CDR3 is CASTPPGTRNIQYF. The CDR3 DNA follows: TGTGCCAGCACCCCCCCCGGGACACGAAACATTCAGTACTTC.

The V gene is TRBV9, the J gene TRBJ2-7; D is undetermined. Germline CDR1 SGDLS, CDR2 YYNGEE. The CDR3 runs 14 residues. The V and J ends lost 0 bases and 3 bases respectively, with 10 bases between them. The DNA for the CDR3 is TGTGCCAGCAGCGTAGGGCAGCGATACTACGAGCAGTACTTC. It yields the protein CASSVGQRYYEQYF.

This clone was seen once. J is TRBJ2-7 and V is TRBV7-9, with 8 bases aligning to TRBD2. The CDR3 loop spans 17 amino acids. With 7 bases clipped from V and 7 bases from J, the junction kept 21 bases outside the gene matches. Germline V lookup: CDR1 SEHNR, CDR2 FQNEAQ (reference sequence). CDR3 protein: CASTPTAGGSSAREQYF. The CDR3 DNA reads TGTGCCAGCACCCCTACGGCGGGAGGCTCCTCTGCTAGGGAGCAGTACTTC.

The rearrangement links TRBV11-2 to TRBJ2-7, with TRBD1 matching 9 bases. The V gene's germline CDR1 is SGHAT and CDR2 FQNNGV. CDR3 size: 15 residues. V shed 4 bases and J 1 base; nucleotides not matched to a gene: 5. The CDR3 DNA reads as TGTGCCAGCAGCTCCGCCGGGACAGGGTCCTACGAGCAGTACTTC. Its protein product is CASSSAGTGSYEQYF.

This clone was recorded only once. CDR3 protein: CASSSPNKGGDTQYF. Here the CDR3 DNA reads TGTGCCAGCAGCTCGCCTAATAAAGGCGGAGATACGCAGTATTTT. This chain joins TRBV5-4 and TRBJ2-3; the D is unclear. With 3 bases removed from V and 5 bases from J, the gap between germline ends came to 16 bases. The CDR3 is made up of 15 amino acids. Germline V lookup: CDR1 SGHNT, CDR2 YYREEE (reference sequence). Full variable domain (remainder filled in from reference TRBV5-4 and TRBJ2-3): ETGVTQSPTHLIKTRGQQVTLRCSSQSGHNTVSWYQQALGQGPQFIFQYYREEENGRGNFPPRFSGLQFPNYSSELNVNALELDDSALYLCASSSPNKGGDTQYFGPGTRLTVL.

The chain joins TRBV29-1 to TRBJ2-3; 7 nucleotides match TRBD1. Germline-derived CDR1 and CDR2 are SQVTM and ANQGSEA. With 4 bases clipped from V and 0 bases from J, the junction kept 4 bases outside the gene matches. This CDR3 is 14 amino acids long. The CDR3, as DNA: TGCAGCGTTGCCGGACAGGCAAGCACAGATACGCAGTATTTT. Encoded protein: CSVAGQASTDTQYF.